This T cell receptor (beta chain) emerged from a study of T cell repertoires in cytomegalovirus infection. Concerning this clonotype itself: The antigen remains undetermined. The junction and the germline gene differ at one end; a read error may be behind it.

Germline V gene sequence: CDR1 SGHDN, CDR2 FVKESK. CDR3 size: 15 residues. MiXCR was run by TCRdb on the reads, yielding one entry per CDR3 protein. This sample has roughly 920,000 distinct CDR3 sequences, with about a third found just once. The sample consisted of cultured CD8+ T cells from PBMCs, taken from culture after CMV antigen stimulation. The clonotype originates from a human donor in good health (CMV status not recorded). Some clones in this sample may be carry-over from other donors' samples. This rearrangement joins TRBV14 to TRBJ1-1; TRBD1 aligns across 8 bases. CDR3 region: CVSSQRTGLITEAFF. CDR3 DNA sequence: TGTGTCAGCAGCCAGCGGACAGGGCTGATCACTGAAGCTTTCTTT.